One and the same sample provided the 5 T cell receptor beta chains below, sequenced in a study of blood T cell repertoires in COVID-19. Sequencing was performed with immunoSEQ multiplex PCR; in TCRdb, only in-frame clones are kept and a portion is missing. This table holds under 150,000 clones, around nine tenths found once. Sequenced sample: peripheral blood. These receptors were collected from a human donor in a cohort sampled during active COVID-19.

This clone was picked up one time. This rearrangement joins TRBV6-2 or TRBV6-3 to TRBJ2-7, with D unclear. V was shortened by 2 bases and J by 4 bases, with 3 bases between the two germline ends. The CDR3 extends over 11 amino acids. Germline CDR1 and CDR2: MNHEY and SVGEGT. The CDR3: CASSYLYEQYF. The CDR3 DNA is TGTGCCAGCAGTTACCTTTACGAGCAGTACTTC.

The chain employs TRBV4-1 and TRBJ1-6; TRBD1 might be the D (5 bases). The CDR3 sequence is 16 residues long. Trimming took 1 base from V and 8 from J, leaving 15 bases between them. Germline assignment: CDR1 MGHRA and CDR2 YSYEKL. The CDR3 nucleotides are TGCGCCAGCAGCCAAGTAGGGGCAGGCACTTATTCACCCCTCCACTTT. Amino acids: CASSQVGAGTYSPLHF.

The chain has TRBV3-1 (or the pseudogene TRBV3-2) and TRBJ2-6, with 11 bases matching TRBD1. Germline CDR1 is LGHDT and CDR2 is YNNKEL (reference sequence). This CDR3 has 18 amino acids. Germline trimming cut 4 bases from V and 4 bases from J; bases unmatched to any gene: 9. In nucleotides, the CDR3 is TGTGCCAGCAGCCGCAGGGACAGGGGGGCGGGCGGGGCCAACGTCCTGACTTTC. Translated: CASSRRDRGAGGANVLTF.

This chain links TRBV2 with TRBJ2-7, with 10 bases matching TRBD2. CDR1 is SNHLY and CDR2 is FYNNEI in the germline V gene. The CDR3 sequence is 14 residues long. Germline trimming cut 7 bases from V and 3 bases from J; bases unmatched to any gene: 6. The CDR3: CASNLASGSYEQYF. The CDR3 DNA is TGTGCCAGCAACCTAGCTAGCGGGAGCTACGAGCAGTACTTC.

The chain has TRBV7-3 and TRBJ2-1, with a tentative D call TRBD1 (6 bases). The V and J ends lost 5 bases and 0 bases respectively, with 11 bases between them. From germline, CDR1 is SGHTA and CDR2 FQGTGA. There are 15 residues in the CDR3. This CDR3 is CASSVDRSSYNEQFF. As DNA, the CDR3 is TGTGCCAGCAGCGTCGACAGGAGCTCCTACAATGAGCAGTTCTTC.